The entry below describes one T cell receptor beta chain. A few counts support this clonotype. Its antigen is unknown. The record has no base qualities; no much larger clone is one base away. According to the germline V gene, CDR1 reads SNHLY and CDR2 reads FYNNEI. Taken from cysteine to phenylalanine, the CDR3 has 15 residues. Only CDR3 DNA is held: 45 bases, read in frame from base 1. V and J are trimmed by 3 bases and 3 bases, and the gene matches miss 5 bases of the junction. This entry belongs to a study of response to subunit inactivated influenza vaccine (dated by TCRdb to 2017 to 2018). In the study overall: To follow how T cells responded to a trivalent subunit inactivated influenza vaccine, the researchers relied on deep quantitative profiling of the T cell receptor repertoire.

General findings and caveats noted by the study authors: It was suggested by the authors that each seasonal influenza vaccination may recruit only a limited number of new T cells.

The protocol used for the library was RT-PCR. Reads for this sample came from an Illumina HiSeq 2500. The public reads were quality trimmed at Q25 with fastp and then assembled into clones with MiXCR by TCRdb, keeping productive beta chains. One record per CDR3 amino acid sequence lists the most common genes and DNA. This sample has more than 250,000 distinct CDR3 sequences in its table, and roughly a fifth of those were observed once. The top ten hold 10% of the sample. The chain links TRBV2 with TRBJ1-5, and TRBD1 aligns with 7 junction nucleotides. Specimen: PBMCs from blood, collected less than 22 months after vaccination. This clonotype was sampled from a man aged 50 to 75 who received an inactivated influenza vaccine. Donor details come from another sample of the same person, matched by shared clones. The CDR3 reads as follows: CASSEAGGPNQPQHF. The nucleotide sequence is TGTGCCAGCAGTGAGGCAGGGGGGCCCAATCAGCCCCAGCATTTT. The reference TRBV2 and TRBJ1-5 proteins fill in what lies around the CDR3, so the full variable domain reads EPEVTQTPSHQVTQMGQEVILRCVPISNHLYFYWYRQILGQKVEFLVSFYNNEISEKSEIFDDQFSVERPDGSNFTLKIRSTKLEDSAMYFCASSEAGGPNQPQHFGDGTRLSIL.